Sequencing of this T cell receptor (beta chain) was carried out in a study of lymphopenia after photon versus proton radiotherapy. Study-level findings and limits: Proton therapy kept repertoires fairly stable, unlike photons, which gained effector/memory cells. Larger post-nadir TCR diversity loss correlated inversely with survival in deceased patients.

The germline CDR1 and CDR2 sequences are SGHDT and YYEEEE. This CDR3 is 15 amino acids long. Trimming cost V 1 base and J 5 bases, with 13 bases left between them. The assay was immunoSEQ multiplex PCR, and TCRdb's table has in-frame clones only and misses some. The sample lists some 17,000 clones; 75% to 85% were seen once. Details on this clone: The antigen is not known.

J is TRBJ2-1 and V is TRBV5-6, with a possible D match to TRBD2 (7 bases). The receptor was isolated from a man in his 70s with pancreatic cancer. Sequencing used peripheral blood, obtained from a patient treated with proton-based radiotherapy. CDR3 protein: CASSLSGGLHNEQFF. DNA for the CDR3: TGTGCCAGCAGCTTGTCCGGGGGGCTACACAATGAGCAGTTCTTC.